The text below deals with one T cell receptor (beta chain). Antigen unknown. Starting material of 500 ng total RNA yielded TCR beta cDNA via a constant-region primer. Nested multiplex PCR, run for three rounds with slightly modified ARM-PCR, yielded TCR beta libraries. Two initial PCR rounds of about 11 cycles each paired TRBV1-TRBV30 forward primers with a C-beta reverse primer. A single record per CDR3 protein comes from TCRdb applying MiXCR to the multiplex PCR reads. The table lists some 110,000 distinct CDR3 sequences, around 83% of them singletons, with approximately 18% in the top ten. Co-extraction of RNA and DNA was performed on about 20-32 mg of unsorted bulk tissue. Five separate regions of each tumor underwent sampling. These data come from a study of tumor-infiltrating lymphocytes in primary liver carcinoma. Study information: Tumor lesions were T1-T3 N0M0 and spanned roughly 4.2 to 10 cm.

General observations from the study: Significantly larger top-250-clone fractions were found in tumors than in blood (p = 0.039).

This CDR3 is 13 amino acids long. Looked up from germline, CDR1 is MNHNY and CDR2 is SVGAGI (reference sequence). Trimming shortened V by 5 bases and J by 9 bases, and 11 bases separated the two germline ends. Sequenced input: liver tumor tissue from sampling region 3. Subset specified: tumor region T3, left-lateral pole. This sequence originates from a man aged 35-49 years with primary liver carcinoma and hepatitis B virus infection. V gene TRBV6-6 combines with J gene TRBJ1-6; D is undetermined. In DNA form, the CDR3 reads TGTGCCAGCAGTAATGCAGGAACTTCACCCCTCCACTTT. Its protein is CASSNAGTSPLHF.